This paragraph covers one TCR beta chain sequence. Only a few counts were recorded for this clonotype. Its antigen is still unknown. No much larger clonotype is one base removed from it; base qualities were not supplied. These data are taken from a study of T-cell memory formation after mild COVID-19 (dated by TCRdb to about 2021). Concerning the study at large: Most TCR sequence clusters were specific to one of the two donors. The cohort comprised two young, previously healthy adult volunteers, one female and one male. In a couple of donors, T-cell clones that expanded and contracted after mild COVID-19 were followed by sequencing TCRalpha and TCRbeta repertoires longitudinally. Paper-wide results and their limitations: The study covered only a couple of mild cases, and larger cohorts including severe cases with pre-infection samples were considered necessary. Contracting CD4+ clones were found mainly in CM and EM memory subsets, while CD8+ clones were enriched in EMRA. From day 15 to 85, contracting clones showed balanced CD4/CD8 phenotypes, whereas a second wave of clones that expanded from day 15 to 37 leaned towards CD4+. The detection of some responding clones in pre-infection memory suggests that pre-existing cross-reactive memory T cells joined the SARS-CoV-2 response. SARS-CoV-2 specificity was not confirmed for the second-wave clones peaking on day 37.

Taken from the germline V gene (reference sequence), the CDR1 and CDR2 loops are SEHNR and FQNEAQ. The cysteine opens and the phenylalanine closes a CDR3 of 15 amino acids. Left in the record is the CDR3 DNA by itself, 45 bases read in frame from the first base. Trimming leaves V shorter by 5 bases and J shorter by 6 bases, with the junction holding 11 bases beyond the gene matches. Ficoll-Paque density gradient centrifugation was the method used to isolate PBMCs. The sample was run on an Illumina NovaSeq 6000. TCRalpha and TCRbeta cDNA libraries were constructed by 5'RACE with constant-segment primers, with sample barcodes and unique molecular identifiers being introduced. Trizol reagent was used to extract RNA from every sample. Library amplification was performed in two PCR steps, and a second sample barcode and Illumina TruSeq adapters were introduced in the second step. Sequencing of libraries was performed on an Illumina NovaSeq with 2 x 150 bp paired-end reads. The authors' analysis ran thus. With migec v1.2.7, reads were demultiplexed and then collapsed into UMI-guided consensus sequences. Using mixcr v2.1.11, UMI consensuses were aligned to TRA and TRB V and J templates and then assembled into clonotypes. A clonotype was counted as expanded or contracted only if both edgeR and NoisET called the change significant, with noise models trained on biological replicates. For edgeR calls, the cutoffs were a false discovery rate-adjusted p below 0.01 and a log2 fold-change threshold of 1. As an exploratory analysis of dynamics, PCA with hierarchical clustering was applied to max-normalized trajectories of the 1000 most abundant clonotypes. The CD4 or CD8 phenotype of responding clones was assigned using the separately sequenced CD4+ and CD8+ repertoires. TCRdb passed the public sequencing reads through fastp at Q25 and MiXCR, retaining productive beta sequences. Every CDR3 protein is listed once, alongside the most common genes and DNA of its rows. TCRdb's processing, not the authors', yielded these V and J calls. Counted in this sample were fewer than 700,000 distinct CDR3 sequences; 20% to 25% of them appeared once. Of the sample, about 8.7% is held by the ten largest clones.

The V gene is TRBV7-9 and the J gene is TRBJ1-2; TRBD1 agrees with 8 junctional bases. The clonotype comes from an adult woman who had mild COVID-19 (a few samples of this study predate the infection). The sample titles of this study are shuffled in the database, so cell type and time point are left out; the donor was told from shared clones. The sample taken for sequencing was PBMCs or a T cell subset sorted from them (not recorded which). The CDR3 sequence is CASSPGPDREDGYTF. The sequence in DNA is TGTGCCAGCAGCCCTGGTCCGGACAGGGAGGATGGCTACACCTTC.